A selection of T cell receptor beta chains follows, all from one sample in a study of blood T cell repertoires in COVID-19. Libraries were prepared by immunoSEQ multiplex PCR; TCRdb keeps only in-frame clonotypes and omits some of them. The sample records some 50,000 clones, around 85% being singletons. Sequences were obtained from peripheral blood. Receptors originate from a human donor in a cohort sampled during active COVID-19. Both conserved end residues are part of each CDR3. A D gene is named only where the DNA matches it firmly. Only part of the rows carry a size: once, few, many, or a class if the clone is expanded.

TRBV19	TRBJ1-1	.	TRBD1	TGTGCCAGTAGCAACAGGGGGAGGGGGACGGGGTACACTGAAGCTTTCTTT	CASSNRGRGTGYTEAFF
TRBV19	TRBJ1-1	few	TRBD1	TGTGCCAGTAGTATGACAGGGCGTAGCACTGAAGCTTTCTTT	CASSMTGRSTEAFF
TRBV6-5	TRBJ1-2	.	.	TGTGCCAGCAGTCCCGGAGGGCTAGGTGGCTACACCTTC	CASSPGGLGGYTF
TRBV5-1	TRBJ2-1	.	TRBD2	TGCGCCAGCAGCTTGGAGGCTAGCGGGAATGAGCAGTTCTTC	CASSLEASGNEQFF
TRBV7-2	TRBJ2-1	.	.	TGTGCCAGCAGCTTATCTGCAGGGTTTTCCTACAATGAGCAGTTCTTC	CASSLSAGFSYNEQFF
TRBV18	TRBJ1-1	.	.	TGTGCCAGCTCACCACGGACACTTAACACTGAAGCTTTCTTT	CASSPRTLNTEAFF
TRBV6-1	TRBJ1-1	once	TRBD1	TGTGCCAGCAGTGAAAGGGACAGGGTTTTGAACACTGAAGCTTTCTTT	CASSERDRVLNTEAFF
TRBV5-1	TRBJ2-2	.	TRBD1	TGCGCCAGCAGCTCCCGGGACAGATACACCGGGGAGCTGTTTTTT	CASSSRDRYTGELFF
TRBV28	TRBJ2-7	.	.	TGTGCCAGCAGTTTTTCGGGGGCCTACGAGCAGTACTTC	CASSFSGAYEQYF
TRBV6-6	TRBJ2-4	.	.	TGTGCCAGCAGTTCCACAGGAAGGGAATACATTCAGTACTTC	CASSSTGREYIQYF
TRBV7-9	TRBJ2-6	.	.	TGTGCCAGCAGCCTGGGCAGCTCTGGGGCCAACGTCCTGACTTTC	CASSLGSSGANVLTF
TRBV2	TRBJ1-2	once	.	TGTGCCAGCAGTGAGACAGGAACCTATGGCTACACCTTC	CASSETGTYGYTF
TRBV5-1	TRBJ1-1	.	TRBD1	TGCGCCAGCAGCTTGGCCACCGGGACAGGGAAAGGTGCTTTCTTT	CASSLATGTGKGAFF
TRBV7-3	TRBJ2-3	.	.	TGTGCCAGCAGCTTAATAGCGTCGGGTACAGATACGCAGTATTTT	CASSLIASGTDTQYF
TRBV2	TRBJ2-7	.	.	TGTGCCAGCATTTTCGGCTACGAGCAGTACTTC	CASIFGYEQYF
TRBV18	TRBJ1-2	once	.	TGTGCCAGCTCACCAGGGGGGAACTATGGCTACACCTTC	CASSPGGNYGYTF
TRBV18	TRBJ2-3	.	.	TGTGCCAGCTCACCACAGTTTGCGGGCACAGATACGCAGTATTTT	CASSPQFAGTDTQYF
TRBV5-1	TRBJ2-1	.	.	TGCGCCAGCAGCCAGGGACTCTTCTCCTACAATGAGCAGTTCTTC	CASSQGLFSYNEQFF
TRBV18	TRBJ2-5	.	TRBD2	TGTGCCAGCTCACCAAGCGGGGGGGCCAAAAAGACCCAGTACTTC	CASSPSGGAKKTQYF
TRBV5-8	TRBJ1-2	once	.	TGTGCCAGCAGCTTGCGGACAGACTATGGCTACACCTTC	CASSLRTDYGYTF
TRBV29-1	TRBJ1-1	few	.	TGCAGCGTTGAATTTGGAACTAGTGAAGCTTTCTTT	CSVEFGTSEAFF
TRBV7-3	TRBJ2-1	.	TRBD1	TGTGCCAGCAGCTCTTTGCCCGGACAGGGGCGGAATGAGCAGTTCTTC	CASSSLPGQGRNEQFF
TRBV6-6	TRBJ2-1	once	.	TGTGCCAGCAGTTACTCCCGTACAGTAGGCGACAATGAGCAGTTCTTC	CASSYSRTVGDNEQFF
TRBV5-4	TRBJ2-1	once	TRBD1	TGTGCCAGCAGCCCCGGACAGGGGGTCTTGAATGAGCAGTTCTTC	CASSPGQGVLNEQFF
TRBV30	TRBJ1-1	.	.	TGTGCCTGGAGTGTACTCGGACATCTTTTGAACACTGAAGCTTTCTTT	CAWSVLGHLLNTEAFF
TRBV7-9	TRBJ2-5	.	.	TGTGCCAGCAGCTTATGGAAGAAGGAGGAGACCCAGTACTTC	CASSLWKKEETQYF
TRBV20-1	TRBJ2-5	.	.	TGCAGTGCTAGCACACGCGAGACCCAGTACTTC	CSASTRETQYF
TRBV14	TRBJ2-1	.	TRBD2	TGTGCCAGCAGCCAAGCTTTGAAGCGGGAGAGGAGTAATGAGCAGTTCTTC	CASSQALKRERSNEQFF
TRBV19	TRBJ1-4	.	.	TGTGCCAGTAGTCCGGGTACGACAGGTCAGAATGAAAAACTGTTTTTT	CASSPGTTGQNEKLFF
TRBV10-3	TRBJ1-6	.	.	TGTGCCATCAGTGAGTCTCCGAGCTCACCCCTCCACTTT	CAISESPSSPLHF
TRBV10-1	TRBJ1-1	once	.	TGCGCCAGCAGGCCCGGACCGGGGAGCACTGAAGCTTTCTTT	CASRPGPGSTEAFF
TRBV10-3	TRBJ2-3	.	.	TGTGCCATCAGTGATCCTTATCGAGGCACAGATACGCAGTATTTT	CAISDPYRGTDTQYF
TRBV29-1	TRBJ1-3	.	TRBD1	TGCAGCGTGGGGACAGGGGCCTCTGGAAACACCATATATTTT	CSVGTGASGNTIYF
TRBV6-1	TRBJ2-7	.	.	TGTGCCAGCAGTGAATATTTACAGGGTCTGTCCTACGAGCAGTACTTC	CASSEYLQGLSYEQYF
TRBV2	TRBJ1-4	.	TRBD1	TGTGCCAGCAGTGAAGAGGCAGGGGGCGATGAAAAACTGTTTTTT	CASSEEAGGDEKLFF
TRBV7-9	TRBJ2-2	.	.	TGTGCCAGCAACAGACAGGTTTTCACCGGGGAGCTGTTTTTT	CASNRQVFTGELFF
TRBV28	TRBJ1-1	once	.	TGTGCCAGCTCGACTGGTTACTCTGAAGCTTTCTTT	CASSTGYSEAFF
TRBV16	TRBJ2-3	.	.	TGTGCCAGCAGCCAATTACAGAGCACAGATACGCAGTATTTT	CASSQLQSTDTQYF
TRBV6-6	TRBJ2-3	once	TRBD2	TGTGCCAGCAGTCTTAGCGGGGGGGCGGGAGATACGCAGTATTTT	CASSLSGGAGDTQYF
TRBV2	TRBJ2-7	.	.	TGTGCCAGCGGTTCCTTACAGAACTACGAGCAGTACTTC	CASGSLQNYEQYF
TRBV11-2	TRBJ2-2	.	TRBD1	TGTGCCAGCAGAAACAGGGGGCAGGGCGGGGAGCTGTTTTTT	CASRNRGQGGELFF
TRBV28	TRBJ1-1	.	.	TGTGCCATAATCGGGACACCAGGTGAAGCTTTCTTT	CAIIGTPGEAFF
TRBV29-1	TRBJ2-3	.	.	TGCAGCGTTGCGGACTCCCCAGTCCAGTATTTT	CSVADSPVQYF
TRBV19	TRBJ1-2	.	TRBD1	TGTGCCAGTAGTATAGAGGGACAGGTTCGCTACACCTTC	CASSIEGQVRYTF
TRBV28	TRBJ2-1	.	TRBD2	TGTGCCAGCACCTGGGGGACTAGGAGGAATGAGCAGTTCTTC	CASTWGTRRNEQFF
TRBV6-1	TRBJ2-1	.	.	TGTGCCAGCAGTGAAGATAGGACTGCCTACAATGAGCAGTTCTTC	CASSEDRTAYNEQFF
TRBV6-5	TRBJ1-3	.	.	TGTGCCAGCAGTTACGGCGGCGGAGACTCTGGAAACACCATATATTTT	CASSYGGGDSGNTIYF
TRBV7-9	TRBJ2-1	.	TRBD2	TGTGCCAGCAGCTTAGTCCCTAGACTAGCGGGAGAGCACAATGAGCAGTTCTTC	CASSLVPRLAGEHNEQFF
TRBV10-3	TRBJ2-7	.	TRBD2	TGTGCCATCAGTGAGTCGATGGTAGCGGGGGGTCGGTACGAGCAGTACTTC	CAISESMVAGGRYEQYF
TRBV13	TRBJ2-3	.	TRBD2	TGTGCCAGCAGCCCCGGCCCCCGGCTAGCGGGGAGCACAGATACGCAGTATTTT	CASSPGPRLAGSTDTQYF
TRBV28	TRBJ2-5	.	.	TGTGCCAGCAGGACCCGGACAGCCGCGGAGACCCAGTACTTC	CASRTRTAAETQYF
TRBV7-2	TRBJ2-2	.	TRBD1	TGTGCCAGCAGCTTTACCGGGACAGGGGTCACCGGGGAGCTGTTTTTT	CASSFTGTGVTGELFF
TRBV30	TRBJ2-1	.	TRBD2	TGTGCCTGGATCACCTCACGGGGGGTTCTCCTCCCCTCCTACAATGAGCAGTTCTTC	CAWITSRGVLLPSYNEQFF
TRBV5-8	TRBJ2-1	.	TRBD2	TGTGCCAGCAAAGGACTAGCGGGAGTTCTGTCTAGTAGTGAGCAGTTCTTC	CASKGLAGVLSSSEQFF
TRBV5-3	TRBJ2-1	.	TRBD2	TGTGCCAGAAGCCCAGGACTAGCGGGTCGGAATGAGCAGTTCTTC	CARSPGLAGRNEQFF
TRBV28	TRBJ2-1	once	TRBD2	TGTGCCAGCAGCACGGGACTAGCGGGAGTCCATGAGCAGTTCTTC	CASSTGLAGVHEQFF
TRBV19	TRBJ1-5	.	TRBD1	TGTGCCAGTAGTAGGGGGCAGGGGACAGGGCATCAGCCCCAGCATTTT	CASSRGQGTGHQPQHF
TRBV6-5	TRBJ1-2	.	.	TGTGCCAGCGGGGCGGGAGGACACGGAAACTATGGCTACACCTTC	CASGAGGHGNYGYTF
TRBV2	TRBJ1-1	.	.	TGTGCCAGCACCGGCGGCTCCACTGAAGCTTTCTTT	CASTGGSTEAFF